The 23 T cell receptor beta chains in this list originate from one sample, sequenced in a study of spatial heterogeneity in lung cancer. Antigens for these TCRs are unknown. The time point is: sample taken at primary tumor resection. TCRdb used MiXCR to reprocess the 5' RACE reads, holding one entry per CDR3 protein. Of approximately 20,000 distinct CDR3 sequences listed, about 7% were seen once; the top ten hold 20% to 25%. Whole-study results and caveats: Counts that tracked tumor mutation counts were those of expanded intratumoral alpha and beta TCRs.

The sequenced sample was lung tumor tissue, obtained at surgery. The receptors here all came from a female donor with early-stage non-small cell lung cancer.

This clonotype was recorded many times. V is TRBV20-1 and J is TRBJ2-2; 9 bases are a match to TRBD2. After removal of 0 bases from V and 1 base from J, the junction contained 9 bases not matched to a gene. In germline, CDR1 is DFQATT, CDR2 SNEGSKA (reference sequence). The CDR3 extends over 18 amino acids. CDR3 coding DNA: TGCAGTGCTAGAGATCGGTTAGCGGGGGCTATGAACACCGGGGAGCTGTTTTTT. This translates into CSARDRLAGAMNTGELFF.

The sample holds one count of this clonotype. The chain uses TRBV28 and TRBJ2-1, with D possibly matching TRBD2 (7 bases). In germline, CDR1 is MDHEN, CDR2 SYDVKM. This CDR3 spans 14 amino acids. V was trimmed by 3 bases and J by 7 bases, leaving 13 bases between them. CDR3 amino acids: CASSFFAGANEQFF. The CDR3 nucleotides are TGTGCCAGCAGTTTCTTCGCGGGGGCGAATGAGCAGTTCTTC.

The chain recombines TRBV5-1 with TRBJ2-4; D is uncertain. The V gene's germline CDR1 is SGHRS and CDR2 YFSETQ. This CDR3 has 18 amino acids. Trimming stripped 0 bases from V and 1 base from J, with 17 bases between. CDR3 nucleotide sequence: TGCGCCAGCAGCTTGGATGACTCGAACCCGGTGGCCAAAAACATTCAGTACTTC. This sequence encodes CASSLDDSNPVAKNIQYF.

This clonotype has more than one count but fewer than ten. This chain uses TRBV9 with TRBJ1-4; weak D call: TRBD1 (5 bases). V shed 0 bases and J shed 4 bases, with 10 bases lying between them. The V gene's germline CDR1 is SGDLS and CDR2 YYNGEE. The CDR3 spans 15 residues. Here the CDR3 reads CASSVGRAINEKLFF. The DNA for the CDR3 is TGTGCCAGCAGCGTAGGCAGGGCCATTAATGAAAAACTGTTTTTT.

This clonotype occurred many times. The rearrangement links TRBV18 to TRBJ1-6; maybe TRBD1 (5 bases). The CDR3 consists of 14 residues. V gave up 3 bases and J gave up 9 bases, with 12 bases separating them. In germline, CDR1 is KGHSH, CDR2 LQKENI. The CDR3 nucleotides are TGTGCCAGCTCACCCGAGGGCCAGGGTTCACCCCTCCACTTT. Translated, it gives CASSPEGQGSPLHF.

At least ten counts were recorded for this clonotype. This rearrangement joins TRBV7-2 to TRBJ1-2; 8 nucleotides agree with TRBD1. CDR3 length: 13 residues. The J segment lost 4 bases and the V segment lost 5 bases, leaving 3 bases of the junction unmatched. The germline V gene encodes CDR1 SGHTA and CDR2 FQGNSA. The CDR3 loop reads CASSAGQGYGYTF. The DNA for the CDR3 is TGTGCCAGCAGCGCCGGACAGGGCTATGGCTACACCTTC.

This clonotype showed up many times. The rearrangement joins TRBV30 to TRBJ2-3; D is unclear. The CDR3 has 11 amino acids. The ends were cut back, 1 base at V and 5 bases at J, with 4 bases in the middle. Germline lookup yields CDR1 GTSNPN and CDR2 SVGIG (reference sequence). CDR3 protein: CAWSGLDTQYF. The CDR3 DNA follows: TGTGCCTGGAGTGGTTTAGATACGCAGTATTTT.

By sample fraction, this clonotype is medium-sized. The rearrangement uses TRBV6-1 and TRBJ2-7; D is ambiguous. CDR3 size: 11 residues. The V and J ends lost 3 bases and 2 bases respectively, with 2 bases between them. The germline gives CDR1 MNHNS, CDR2 SASEGT. CDR3 sequence reads: CASSEPYEQYF. DNA of the CDR3: TGTGCCAGCAGTGAGCCCTACGAGCAGTACTTC.

Many counts were recorded for this clonotype. This sequence joins TRBV6-1 and TRBJ1-6; 7 nucleotides align to TRBD1. The CDR3 covers 17 residues. Per germline, CDR1 MNHNS and CDR2 SASEGT. Losses at the gene ends were 7 bases for V and 6 bases for J; bases not matched to a gene: 15. The CDR3 loop reads CASTQRDSLFLNSPLHF. Here the CDR3 DNA reads TGTGCCAGCACCCAAAGGGACAGTTTATTTCTTAATTCACCCCTCCACTTT.

This clonotype was observed at least ten times. The rearrangement joins TRBV29-1 to TRBJ1-5; no clear D gene. Germline CDR1 and CDR2: SQVTM and ANQGSEA. The CDR3 is made up of 15 amino acids. V lost 8 bases to trimming and J lost 2 bases, with 19 bases between them. For the CDR3, the DNA is TGCAGCTCCGAGGGCCCCATGGAGGGCAATCAGCCCCAGCATTTT. It yields the protein CSSEGPMEGNQPQHF.

CDR3 sequence reads: CASSRGTGAQETQYF. The CDR3 nucleotides are TGTGCCAGCAGCCGAGGGACAGGGGCACAAGAGACCCAGTACTTC. The chain combines TRBV7-7 with TRBJ2-5; TRBD1 matches at 10 bases. This CDR3 has 15 residues. Trimming cost V 5 bases and J 2 bases; bases outside gene matches: 5. CDR1 SSHAT and CDR2 FNYEAQ come from the germline V gene (reference sequence). Full variable domain (remainder filled in from reference TRBV7-7 and TRBJ2-5): GAGVSQSPRYKVTKRGQDVTLRCDPISSHATLYWYQQALGQGPEFLTYFNYEAQPDKSGLPSDRFSAERPEGSISTLTIQRTEQRDSAMYRCASSRGTGAQETQYFGPGTRLLVL.

This clonotype was picked up many times. The rearrangement joins TRBV7-9 to TRBJ1-2; D gene ambiguous. The CDR3 length is 12 residues. V was shortened by 1 base and J by 5 bases, with 5 bases between the two germline ends. Germline V gives CDR1 SEHNR, CDR2 FQNEAQ (reference sequence). The CDR3 region has the DNA TGTGCCAGCAGCTTAGAAGAGTATGGCTACACCTTC. Translated: CASSLEEYGYTF. Complete variable domain (other parts from reference TRBV7-9 and TRBJ1-2): DTGVSQNPRHKITKRGQNVTFRCDPISEHNRLYWYRQTLGQGPEFLTYFQNEAQLEKSRLLSDRFSAERPKGSFSTLEIQRTEQGDSAMYLCASSLEEYGYTFGSGTRLTVV.

This clonotype appeared a few times. The gene calls are TRBV20-1 and TRBJ2-2; D gene ambiguous. Germline-derived CDR1 and CDR2 are DFQATT and SNEGSKA (reference sequence). The V and J ends lost 3 bases and 1 base respectively, with 12 bases between them. The CDR3 contains 15 residues. CDR3 sequence reads: CSASKGTQNTGELFF. CDR3 coding DNA: TGCAGTGCTAGTAAAGGCACCCAGAACACCGGGGAGCTGTTTTTT.

This clonotype has a count of ten or more. The V call is TRBV28, the J call TRBJ1-2, with TRBD1 matching over 8 bases. CDR3 length: 16 amino acids. Looked up from germline, CDR1 is MDHEN and CDR2 is SYDVKM. Germline trimming cut 6 bases from V and 8 bases from J; bases unmatched to any gene: 17. The CDR3 DNA is TGTGCCAGCAGCCCACTCGCAGGGGGCTATCGCGGGGGCTACACCTTC. Protein: CASSPLAGGYRGGYTF.

This clonotype was counted only a few times. The V gene is TRBV7-9, the J gene TRBJ1-1, with D maybe TRBD1 (5 bases). Germline-derived CDR1 and CDR2 are SEHNR and FQNEAQ (reference sequence). This CDR3 region has 17 residues. Trimming took 1 base from V and 0 from J, leaving 15 bases between them. Here the CDR3 reads CASSLVRARSLNTEAFF. The CDR3 DNA is TGTGCCAGCAGCTTAGTCAGGGCCAGAAGCCTGAACACTGAAGCTTTCTTT.

This clonotype was counted ten times or more. The chain couples TRBV11-2 to TRBJ2-2; TRBD1 aligns across 12 bases. The length of the CDR3 is 15 residues. Germline V gene data show CDR1 as SGHAT and CDR2 as FQNNGV. Trimming cost V 1 base and J 8 bases; bases outside gene matches: 2. CDR3 coding DNA: TGTGCCAGCAGCTTAGCGGGACAGGGGGCTGGGGAGCTGTTTTTT. This gives the protein CASSLAGQGAGELFF. The full variable domain, rest sourced from reference TRBV11-2 and TRBJ2-2, is EAGVAQSPRYKIIEKRQSVAFWCNPISGHATLYWYQQILGQGPKLLIQFQNNGVVDDSQLPKDRFSAERLKGVDSTLKIQPAKLEDSAVYLCASSLAGQGAGELFFGEGSRLTVL.

This clonotype was recorded many times. The gene calls are TRBV7-8 and TRBJ2-7; maybe TRBD2 (7 bases). The CDR3 is 18 amino acids. The V gene's germline CDR1 is SGHVS and CDR2 FQNEAQ. V lost 1 base and J lost 3, with 22 bases in between. CDR3 residues: CASSLGRTITRGHYEQYF. Written as DNA, the CDR3 is TGTGCCAGCAGCTTAGGTCGAACAATTACGCGGGGGCACTACGAGCAGTACTTC.

This clonotype was observed a handful of times. The chain recombines TRBV12-3 or TRBV12-4 with TRBJ1-6, with 8 bases that match TRBD1. The junction had 11 bases not matched to a gene; V was cut back by 3 bases and J by 7 bases. The CDR3 runs 17 residues. CDR3 coding DNA: TGTGCCAGCAGTTTGGGCAGGGGGCGCTTAGGGAATTCACCCCTCCACTTT. Protein: CASSLGRGRLGNSPLHF.

There are many counts of this clonotype. The V call is TRBV7-7, the J call TRBJ2-2; TRBD2 agrees at 13 bases. This CDR3 comprises 15 residues. Germline CDR1 SSHAT, CDR2 FNYEAQ (reference sequence). V shed 5 bases, J shed 7 bases, and the junction held 4 bases outside the gene matches. In DNA, the CDR3 is TGTGCCAGCAGCGAGGGACTAGCGGGGATCGGGGAGCTGTTTTTT. This codes for CASSEGLAGIGELFF.

The table lists this clonotype with many counts. The chain employs TRBV7-2 and TRBJ1-5; 7 nucleotides agree with TRBD1. Germline V gives CDR1 SGHTA, CDR2 FQGNSA. The V and J ends lost 2 bases and 2 bases, in that order; junction bases with no gene match: 6. This CDR3 is built from 16 residues. CDR3 region: CASSLSGTAGNQPQHF. CDR3 nucleotide sequence: TGTGCCAGCAGCTTAAGTGGGACAGCGGGCAATCAGCCCCAGCATTTT.

At least ten counts were recorded for this clonotype. The gene calls are TRBV10-3 and TRBJ2-6; maybe TRBD2 (6 bases). V dropped 8 bases and J dropped 1 base, with 12 bases sitting between them. CDR1 and CDR2 (germline): ENHRY, SYGVKD. The CDR3 sequence is 15 residues long. CDR3 nucleotide sequence: TGTGCCATCGCGGCTAGCGAGTCTGGGGCCAACGTCCTGACTTTC. It specifies CAIAASESGANVLTF.

This clonotype was seen a few times. This sequence joins TRBV14 and TRBJ1-6; D is perhaps TRBD1 (6 bases). Germline V gene data show CDR1 as SGHDN and CDR2 as FVKESK. V was shortened by 0 bases and J by 9 bases, with 12 bases between the two germline ends. The CDR3 consists of 15 residues. The CDR3 sequence is CASSQDPPGVSPLHF. The CDR3 DNA sequence: TGTGCCAGCAGCCAAGATCCGCCAGGGGTTTCACCCCTCCACTTT.

This clonotype showed up just a few times. The chain combines TRBV4-3 with TRBJ2-7; TRBD1 matches at 9 bases. The J segment lost 6 bases and the V segment lost 0 bases, leaving 12 bases of the junction unmatched. The CDR3 length is 17 residues. Per the germline V gene, CDR1 is LGHNA and CDR2 is YSLEER. The CDR3 nucleotides read TGCGCCAGCAGCCAAGATTTCTCGACAGGGGGGTTTGGCGAGCAGTACTTC. Protein: CASSQDFSTGGFGEQYF.